The entry that follows covers one T cell receptor (beta chain) sequence. Its antigen is undetermined. The sample belongs to a study of cytomegalovirus exposure and HLA in healthy donors. General study findings and limits: In a later analysis, CMV-associated beta chains were mostly HLA-associated, it appeared. When analyzed later, a missense DCLRE1C variant was found to be linked to TCR beta V- and J-gene trimming.

PCR amplification relied on 60 Vbeta primers (plus 13 Jbeta primers). TCRdb's table, derived via immunoSEQ multiplex PCR, lists solely in-frame clones and lacks some. Of some 61,000 clones in the sample, roughly four fifths were seen once. CDR1 is MNHNS, CDR2 SASEGT, per germline. The CDR3 is made up of 15 amino acids. The J segment lost 3 bases and the V segment lost 6 bases, leaving 9 bases of the junction unmatched. The source material was PBMCs. V gene TRBV6-1 combines with J gene TRBJ2-3; 7 nucleotides agree with TRBD1. The clonotype originates from a human donor in good health. The CDR3 sequence: CASSIDRDNTDTQYF. The CDR3 region has the DNA TGTGCCAGCAGCATAGACAGGGACAATACAGATACGCAGTATTTT.